This T cell receptor beta chain was recovered during a study of beta chain features in type 1 diabetes. Notes on the study in general: Shortening that was moderate but significant affected the TCRB CDR3s of Type 1 diabetes patients in all four CD4+ subsets.

Sequenced material consisted of expressed TCRB transcripts (all of the isolated RNA was reverse transcribed). Produced via immunoSEQ multiplex PCR; TCRdb's table is partial and in-frame only. The sample records under 300,000 clones, roughly 20% being singletons. About this clone itself: Its specificity is unknown.

CDR3 length: 13 residues. CDR1 and CDR2 from the germline V gene are MGHDK and SYGVNS. V was shortened by 6 bases and J by 6 bases, with 13 bases between the two germline ends. This chain uses TRBV25-1 with TRBJ2-3; tentative D call: TRBD2 (6 bases). The specimen was naive CD4+ T cells from blood. The receptor was isolated from a woman in her thirties or forties with type 1 diabetes. In nucleotides, the CDR3 is TGTGCCAGCAGAAGGGTTGGGGGGGATACGCAGTATTTT. Translating it yields CASRRVGGDTQYF.